Listed below are T cell receptor beta chains from one sample, sequenced in a study of T cell responses to AZD1222 COVID-19 vaccine. Sequencing used immunoSEQ multiplex PCR; TCRdb keeps in-frame clones, though not all of them. In the table there are some 170,000 clones, roughly 93% of which are singletons. This specimen consisted of peripheral blood, obtained on day 0 of AZD1222 vaccination. The receptors come from an adult in good health. CDR3s include the opening cysteine and the closing phenylalanine or tryptophan. D genes are given only for firm matches. A row's size may be missing; if present it is once, few, many or a size class.

TRBJ1-2	-	TRBV30	-	TGTGCCCAAAGTATTCTTAACTATGGCTACACCTTC	CAQSILNYGYTF
TRBJ1-1	-	TRBV7-8	-	TGTGCCAGCAGCTTAGCCAGCTACACTGAAGCTTTCTTT	CASSLASYTEAFF
TRBJ1-3	-	TRBV4-1	few	TGCGCCAGCAGCCGCATTCAGGGTCCGGACACCATATATTTT	CASSRIQGPDTIYF
TRBJ2-1	-	TRBV5-1	-	TGCGCCAGCAGCTCGGACCTTAGCTCCTACAATGAGCAGTTCTTC	CASSSDLSSYNEQFF
TRBJ1-1	-	TRBV4-2	-	TGTGCCAGCAGCCAACCAGGGGCGCTCCCCACTGAAGCTTTCTTT	CASSQPGALPTEAFF
TRBJ1-1	TRBD1	TRBV24-1	-	TGTGCCACCAGTGGTACAGGGGATGAAGCTTTCTTT	CATSGTGDEAFF
TRBJ2-1	TRBD2	TRBV27	-	TGTGCCAGCAGTTCCCCCCGGGTGCGGGGGGGCCGTAATGAGCAGTTCTTC	CASSSPRVRGGRNEQFF
TRBJ2-7	-	TRBV9	-	TGTGCCAGCAGCGTAGGCAGTAGCTCCGAGCAGTACTTC	CASSVGSSSEQYF
TRBJ1-2	TRBD1	TRBV2	-	TGTGCCAGCTCGACAGGGGGTCGAGGCTACACCTTC	CASSTGGRGYTF
TRBJ1-6	-	TRBV30	once	TGTGCCTGGGCGGGGGGGGGCCTTTCACCCCTCCACTTT	CAWAGGGLSPLHF
TRBJ1-2	TRBD1	TRBV2	-	TGTGCCAGCACTAATTCAGGGGGGTACCCTGGCTACACCTTC	CASTNSGGYPGYTF
TRBJ1-1	-	TRBV28	-	TGTGCCAGCAGTACCTCTCCATTGAACACTGAAGCTTTCTTT	CASSTSPLNTEAFF
TRBJ1-6	-	TRBV7-2	-	TGTGCCAGCAGCCCACCGGAACTGATTAATTCACCCCTCCACTTT	CASSPPELINSPLHF
TRBJ2-1	-	TRBV3-1/TRBV3-2	-	TGTGCCAGCAGGGACAATCCTTCGGACTATTACAATGAGCAGTTCTTC	CASRDNPSDYYNEQFF
TRBJ2-2	TRBD2	TRBV2	-	TGTGCCAGCAGTGGTAGAGGACAGGGCCGACTAGCGGGGATCACCGGGGAGCTGTTTTTT	CASSGRGQGRLAGITGELFF
TRBJ2-5	-	TRBV27	-	TGTGCCAGCAGTTTATCCCCCTATCGCCAAGAGACCCAGTACTTC	CASSLSPYRQETQYF
TRBJ1-6	-	TRBV10-3	-	TGTGCCACTCAGACAGGCGACTCCTCCGTCCCCTATAATTCACCCCTCCACTTT	CATQTGDSSVPYNSPLHF
TRBJ1-6	-	TRBV30	-	TGTGCCTGGAGTGTCCGTCTTAAAGGACCCCTCCACTTT	CAWSVRLKGPLHF
TRBJ2-7	-	TRBV4-1	-	TGCGCCAGCAGCCAACCCACAGGAAACGAGCAGTACTTC	CASSQPTGNEQYF
TRBJ1-3	-	TRBV15	-	TGTGCCACCAGCAGAATTACTCACTCTGGAAACACCATATATTTT	CATSRITHSGNTIYF
TRBJ2-7	TRBD1	TRBV28	-	TGTGCCAGCAGTTCACCGGGACAGGGGAGAGACGAGCAGTACTTC	CASSSPGQGRDEQYF
TRBJ1-1	-	TRBV6-5	-	TGTGCCAGCAGTTACGGTGCAGGGAACACTGAAGCTTTCTTT	CASSYGAGNTEAFF
TRBJ1-2	-	TRBV6-5	-	TGTGCCAGCAGTCGGTCGGGGCGAAGCTATGGCTACACCTTC	CASSRSGRSYGYTF
TRBJ2-7	-	TRBV27	once	TGTGCCAGCAGTCCATGGACTAACTCCTACGAGCAGTACTTC	CASSPWTNSYEQYF
TRBJ1-2	-	TRBV5-1	-	TGCGCCAGCAGCTTAGCAGCTAACTATGGCTACACCTTC	CASSLAANYGYTF
TRBJ1-5	-	TRBV30	-	TGTGCCTGGAGTGTAGGCCCAAATCAGCCCCAGCATTTT	CAWSVGPNQPQHF
TRBJ1-2	-	TRBV28	-	TGTGCCAGCAGTTTCCGTCAGGATCGCTATGGCTACACCTTC	CASSFRQDRYGYTF
TRBJ2-1	TRBD2	TRBV14	once	TGTGCCAGCAGGGGGACTAGCGGAACCTACAATGAGCAGTTCTTC	CASRGTSGTYNEQFF
TRBJ2-5	TRBD2	TRBV7-2	-	TGTGCCAGCAGCTTAGGTTTATCTAGCGGGGGGCGGGTAGAGACCCAGTACTTC	CASSLGLSSGGRVETQYF
TRBJ1-4	-	TRBV18	-	TGTGCCAGCTCACCACCGGGCCAGGGTTTGGAAAAACTGTTTTTT	CASSPPGQGLEKLFF
TRBJ1-4	-	TRBV28	-	TGTGCCAGCAGTTTTACAGGGTCAGGGGTTCGGGAAAAACTGTTTTTT	CASSFTGSGVREKLFF
TRBJ1-1	-	TRBV29-1	-	TGCAGCGTTGAAATTACGGGGGAGAACACTGAAGCTTTCTTT	CSVEITGENTEAFF
TRBJ1-1	-	TRBV9	-	TGTGCCAGCAGCGTCGGGGGGGACACTGAAGCTTTCTTT	CASSVGGDTEAFF
TRBJ1-2	-	TRBV12-2	-	TGTGCAAGTCGCTTAACCCGACAGACCTTCTATGGCTACACCTTC	CASRLTRQTFYGYTF
TRBJ2-7	-	TRBV25-1	-	TGTGCCAGCAGAGACCCGGTCTCCTACGAGCAGTACTTC	CASRDPVSYEQYF
TRBJ1-4	TRBD1	TRBV30	-	TGTGCCTGGAGTGTGGACAGGGACCGCCGTGAAAAACTGTTTTTT	CAWSVDRDRREKLFF
TRBJ2-7	TRBD2	TRBV3-1/TRBV3-2	-	TGTGCCAGCAGCCCCGCTTTGTGGCGGGGGGACGAGCAGTACTTC	CASSPALWRGDEQYF
TRBJ1-5	-	TRBV12-3/TRBV12-4	-	TGTGCCAGCAGTTTAGGCGGGCATCAGCCCCAGCATTTT	CASSLGGHQPQHF
TRBJ2-7	TRBD1	TRBV11-3	-	TGTGCCAGCAGCCCCCAGGACAGGGGCGGGGAGCAGTACTTC	CASSPQDRGGEQYF
TRBJ1-5	-	TRBV4-1	-	TGCGCCAGCAACCAAAGGGGCCCAGAAGTTAGCAATCAGCCCCAGCATTTT	CASNQRGPEVSNQPQHF
TRBJ2-1	TRBD2	TRBV4-2	-	TGTGCCAGCAGCCACTCCAGCGGGGGGTCTGAGAATGAGCAGTTCTTC	CASSHSSGGSENEQFF
TRBJ1-6	-	TRBV9	-	TGTGCCAGCAGCGCATCACCGGGCCCCCCAGTAGGGGCCCTCCACTTT	CASSASPGPPVGALHF
TRBJ1-2	-	TRBV27	-	TGTGCCAGCAGTTCTACGGGGGCGTATTCTGGCTACACCTTC	CASSSTGAYSGYTF